These 2 T cell receptor beta chains share one sample of origin, sequenced in a study of blood T cell repertoires in COVID-19. Clones were read by immunoSEQ multiplex PCR, and TCRdb kept only the in-frame ones, dropping some. The sample comprises roughly 72,000 clones, 80% of which are singletons, and roughly 18% rests with the top ten. Sequencing used peripheral blood. These receptors were taken from a man between 65 and 85 years old who had recovered from COVID-19.

The gene calls are TRBV6-6 and TRBJ2-7; D possibly corresponds to TRBD2 (5 bases). Germline CDR1 is MNHNY and CDR2 is SVGAGI (reference sequence). The CDR3 is 14 residues long. Trimming stripped 2 bases from V and 0 bases from J, with 8 bases between. The CDR3 loop is CASSYATSSYEQYF. The CDR3, as DNA: TGTGCCAGCAGTTACGCAACTAGCTCCTACGAGCAGTACTTC.

The V gene is TRBV25-1, the J gene TRBJ1-6, with D perhaps TRBD1 (5 bases). CDR1 is MGHDK and CDR2 is SYGVNS in the germline V gene. V was shortened by 2 bases and J by 1 base, with 9 bases between the two germline ends. This CDR3 has 16 residues. The CDR3 DNA reads as TGTGCCAGCAGTGAAATCGGGGGATCCTATAATTCACCCCTCCACTTT. Protein product: CASSEIGGSYNSPLHF.